This T cell receptor beta chain was sequenced in a study of blood T cells in healthy people across ages. Germline values: CDR1 SGDLS, CDR2 YYNGEE. This CDR3 comprises 15 residues. V gave up 0 bases and J gave up 0 bases, with 8 bases separating them. A second about 7 to 11 cycle PCR used barcoded and J-beta primers. Every individual sample yielded 2.5 million or more paired-end reads (each containing CDR3). MiXCR, run by TCRdb on the 5' RACE reads, gives a single entry per CDR3 protein. The table lists roughly 700,000 distinct CDR3 sequences, 45% to 50% of them singletons. The chain has TRBV9 and TRBJ2-3; D remains ambiguous. What was sequenced was blood. The source is a woman in her sixties in good health. CDR3 amino acids: CASSVAGTSTDTQYF. In DNA, the CDR3 is TGTGCCAGCAGCGTAGCGGGTACTAGCACAGATACGCAGTATTTT.